Sequencing of this TCR beta chain was carried out in a study of cytomegalovirus exposure and HLA in healthy donors. Findings of the study overall: Later analysis identified several of the most significant clusters that appeared linked to common viral pathogens. In a later analysis, TCR beta V- and J-gene trimming was associated with a missense DCLRE1C variant. It has been reported that TCR beta sequences accurately predicted the HLA-A and HLA-B alleles of most subjects. CMV serostatus was the only immune exposure information that was available.

Primers: 60 Vbeta forward and 13 Jbeta reverse. TCRdb's table, derived via immunoSEQ multiplex PCR, lists solely in-frame clones and lacks some. The repertoire holds approximately 130,000 clones, with around 70% as singletons. V gave up 3 bases and J gave up 4 bases; unmatched junction bases: 10. Germline V gene sequence: CDR1 MGHRA, CDR2 YSYEKL. The CDR3 contains 16 residues. Comments on this clone: Its antigen is undetermined.

The gene calls are TRBV4-1 and TRBJ2-7; 9 bases align to TRBD1. The sample comprised PBMCs. This TCR derives from a man aged 25-45 years in good health and CMV-seronegative. CDR3 protein: CASSQLGGQGLYEQYF. DNA for the CDR3: TGCGCCAGCAGCCAGCTCGGGGGACAGGGACTATACGAGCAGTACTTC.